This TCR beta chain was sequenced in a study of blood T cell repertoires in COVID-19. The repertoire was sequenced with immunoSEQ multiplex PCR; TCRdb's copy has only in-frame clones and lacks some. This sample yields more than 75,000 clones, of which 85% are seen a single time; approximately 15% belongs to the top ten. The V gene's germline CDR1 is SGHAT and CDR2 FQNNGV. There are 14 residues in the CDR3. Trimming cost V 2 bases and J 0 bases, with 5 bases left between them. The sequence came from a woman between 65 and 79 years old with acute or convalescent COVID-19. The sample taken for sequencing was peripheral blood. This chain links TRBV11-2 with TRBJ1-3; D remains unclear. The DNA for the CDR3 is TGTGCCAGCAGCTTATATGTCTCTGGAAACACCATATATTTT. Translating gives CASSLYVSGNTIYF.